The clone carrying this TCR beta chain was counted a few times. The sample belongs to a study of cytomegalovirus exposure and HLA in healthy donors. Trimming left V 7 bases short and J 0 bases short, with 13 bases between. The CDR3 sequence is 15 residues long. From germline, CDR1 is WSHSY and CDR2 SAAADI. With 60 Vbeta and 13 Jbeta primers, the PCR was carried out. The method was immunoSEQ multiplex PCR; TCRdb's version includes in-frame clones alone and lacks a portion of them. Seen here are about 120,000 clones, 72% observed once, and the top ten hold approximately 3.8%. The receptor comes from a man between 25 and 39 years old in good health and CMV-seronegative. The chain joins TRBV10-2 to TRBJ2-1; perhaps TRBD1 as D (5 bases). The sequencing input was PBMCs. CDR3 sequence reads: CASTPGSSSYNEQFF. The DNA of the CDR3 is TGCGCCAGCACCCCAGGGTCTAGCTCCTACAATGAGCAGTTCTTC.